The 29 T cell receptor beta chains presented below share a single source sample, sequenced in a study of shared clonotypes between healthy human individuals. Sequenced by immunoSEQ multiplex PCR; TCRdb stores in-frame clones only, minus some. The table lists around 79,000 clones, about 64% of them singletons. Input material: memory CD8+ T cells sorted from blood. The sample's subset: CD45RO+ cells pooled with CCR7-negative TemRA cells. The receptors were gathered from a man aged 25-45 years in good health.

The chain couples TRBV5-1 to TRBJ1-2; 7 bases are shared with TRBD1. The germline gives CDR1 SGHRS, CDR2 YFSETQ. This CDR3 comprises 14 residues. With V trimmed by 0 bases and J by 6 bases, 5 bases remained unmatched. This chain's CDR3 is CASSLGRGPDGYTF. CDR3 sequence (DNA): TGCGCCAGCAGCTTGGGGAGGGGGCCGGATGGCTACACCTTC.

This clone is labeled as medium-sized. The chain has TRBV4-2 and TRBJ2-7; D might be TRBD1 or TRBD2, each matching 6 bases. The V gene lost 0 bases and the J gene lost 6 bases, with 12 bases spanning the gap. Germline V lookup: CDR1 LGHNA, CDR2 YNFKEQ. The CDR3 is made up of 14 amino acids. CDR3 in DNA: TGTGCCAGCAGCCAAGATCGTGGGGGGCCCGAGCAGTACTTC. Translating it yields CASSQDRGGPEQYF.

The V and J genes are TRBV5-6 and TRBJ2-6; tentatively, D is TRBD2 (6 bases). Germline CDR1 SGHDT, CDR2 YYEEEE. The V and J ends lost 1 base and 2 bases respectively, with 7 bases between them. The CDR3 covers 15 residues. The CDR3 reads CASSLTGAGANVLTF. The CDR3 DNA reads as TGTGCCAGCAGCTTGACGGGAGCTGGGGCCAACGTCCTGACTTTC.

The V gene is TRBV6-1, the J gene TRBJ2-7; possible D gene TRBD2, 7 bases. CDR3 size: 15 residues. Trimming removed 7 bases from V and 3 bases from J, with 19 bases in between. Germline V gene data show CDR1 as MNHNS and CDR2 as SASEGT. In DNA, the CDR3 is TGTGCCAGCACGGGGAGGGGGATAGGGGACTACGAGCAGTACTTC. This translates into CASTGRGIGDYEQYF.

Note on this clone: A far larger clone differs by one base, so this is likely a read error. The sample contains more than one DNA sequence encoding this CDR3. CDR3 in DNA: TGTGCCAGCAGCCCACCGGACGCGGGAGCTAATGAGCAGTTCTTC. It translates to CASSPPDAGANEQFF. The chain recombines TRBV7-4 with TRBJ2-1; TRBD2 aligns across 7 bases. Germline assignment: CDR1 SGHVT and CDR2 SQSDAQ. After removal of 5 bases from V and 7 bases from J, the junction contained 11 bases not matched to a gene. The CDR3 loop spans 15 amino acids.

The chain couples TRBV15 to TRBJ2-7; D call uncertain. The V gene's germline CDR1 is LNHNV and CDR2 YYDKDF (reference sequence). The CDR3 totals 13 residues. Trimming removed 0 bases at V and 2 bases at J, with 5 bases between. The CDR3 here is CATSRDMAYEQYF. In DNA form, the CDR3 reads TGTGCCACCAGCAGAGATATGGCCTACGAGCAGTACTTC.

This clone was detected a few times. The V gene is TRBV27, the J gene TRBJ1-5; TRBD1 is a possible D gene (5 bases). Trimming left V 2 bases short and J 7 bases short, with 9 bases between. CDR3 length: 13 residues. Per the germline V gene, CDR1 is MNHEY and CDR2 is SMNVEV (reference sequence). CDR3 region: CASSLMGDQPQHF. The CDR3 DNA is TGTGCCAGCAGTTTAATGGGGGACCAGCCCCAGCATTTT.

V usage is TRBV18 and J usage is TRBJ2-1, with TRBD2 identical over 9 bases. This CDR3 has 16 amino acids. Trimming took 3 bases from V and 5 from J; bases not matched to a gene: 8. CDR1 KGHSH and CDR2 LQKENI come from the germline V gene. The CDR3 nucleotides read TGTGCCAGCTCACCCATGGCTAGCGGGGTCAACAATGAGCAGTTCTTC. Translation: CASSPMASGVNNEQFF.

In this sample, this clone turned up many times. V is TRBV2 and J is TRBJ2-2; a possible D gene is TRBD1 (5 bases). CDR3 length: 14 residues. Germline CDR1 reads SNHLY; CDR2 reads FYNNEI. V was cut by 10 bases and J by 0 bases, with 12 bases left in between. CDR3 sequence reads: CATEQVSNTGELFF. The DNA for the CDR3 is TGTGCCACCGAACAGGTATCGAACACCGGGGAGCTGTTTTTT.

The J gene is TRBJ1-2, the V gene TRBV6-1, with 7 bases matching TRBD1. Germline V gives CDR1 MNHNS, CDR2 SASEGT. The CDR3 contains 14 residues. V shed 6 bases and J 5 bases; nucleotides not matched to a gene: 9. The CDR3 loop is CASSPGGGQYGYTF. The CDR3, as DNA: TGTGCCAGCAGCCCAGGGGGGGGCCAGTATGGCTACACCTTC.

In this sample, this clone turned up a few times. This chain joins TRBV5-4 and TRBJ2-7; 10 nucleotides match TRBD1. The junction had 3 bases not matched to a gene; V was cut back by 0 bases and J by 0 bases. This CDR3 has 16 residues. Germline lookup yields CDR1 SGHNT and CDR2 YYREEE (reference sequence). CDR3 DNA: TGTGCCAGCAGCTTGGGGGACAGGGGTCCCTCCTACGAGCAGTACTTC. Protein: CASSLGDRGPSYEQYF. The entire variable domain, with the rest obtained from reference TRBV5-4 and TRBJ2-7, is as follows: ETGVTQSPTHLIKTRGQQVTLRCSSQSGHNTVSWYQQALGQGPQFIFQYYREEENGRGNFPPRFSGLQFPNYSSELNVNALELDDSALYLCASSLGDRGPSYEQYFGPGTRLTVT.

This clone was recorded once. The rearrangement uses TRBV12-5 and TRBJ2-1; D perhaps matches TRBD1 (5 bases). V lost 3 bases to trimming and J lost 0 bases, with 9 bases between them. The germline CDR1 and CDR2 sequences are LGHNT and FRNRAP. This CDR3 contains 15 residues. CDR3 bases: TGTGCTAGTGGTTTAGGGGCCACCTCCTACAATGAGCAGTTCTTC. This encodes CASGLGATSYNEQFF.

The chain has TRBV11-2 and TRBJ2-7, with unresolved D. The germline gives CDR1 SGHAT, CDR2 FQNNGV. Deletions cut 4 bases from V and 2 bases from J, with 21 bases between. The CDR3 contains 17 residues. The CDR3 loop reads CASSSLDAVGPTYEQYF. In DNA, the CDR3 is TGTGCCAGCAGCTCATTAGACGCCGTCGGGCCAACCTACGAGCAGTACTTC.

The V and J genes are TRBV14 and TRBJ2-1, with D tentatively TRBD1 or TRBD2 (5 bases each). The CDR3 has 18 amino acids. CDR1 SGHDN and CDR2 FVKESK come from the germline V gene. The germline V and J ends were trimmed by 4 bases and 3 bases, with 22 bases remaining between them. This CDR3 reads CASSLRPPGQNIYNEQFF. The CDR3 DNA reads TGTGCCAGCAGCCTAAGGCCCCCGGGGCAGAATATCTACAATGAGCAGTTCTTC. The entire variable domain, with the rest obtained from reference TRBV14 and TRBJ2-1, is as follows: EAGVTQFPSHSVIEKGQTVTLRCDPISGHDNLYWYRRVMGKEIKFLLHFVKESKQDESGMPNNRFLAERTGGTYSTLKVQPAELEDSGVYFCASSLRPPGQNIYNEQFFGPGTRLTVL.

This chain uses TRBV7-9 with TRBJ1-2; D is possibly TRBD1 (6 bases). Trimming took off 5 bases at V and 4 bases at J, with 11 bases between the two ends. Germline loops: CDR1 SEHNR, CDR2 FQNEAQ (reference sequence). The CDR3 runs 13 residues. The CDR3 region has the DNA TGTGCCAGCAGCCCGGACAGATCCTATGGCTACACCTTC. Protein product: CASSPDRSYGYTF.

The CDR3 sequence is CASSPWGSMNTEAFF. The DNA for the CDR3 is TGTGCCAGCAGCCCCTGGGGATCGATGAACACTGAAGCTTTCTTT. The chain couples TRBV7-2 to TRBJ1-1; no reliable D call. Germline lookup yields CDR1 SGHTA and CDR2 FQGNSA. This CDR3 spans 15 amino acids. V lost 5 bases and J lost 0, with 13 bases in between.

This clone appeared a few times. The V call is TRBV29-1, the J call TRBJ2-7; D is undetermined. Trimming stripped 5 bases from V and 3 bases from J, with 8 bases between. This CDR3 comprises 11 residues. The germline CDR1 and CDR2 sequences are SQVTM and ANQGSEA. CDR3 DNA sequence: TGCAGCGTTTCGGACGGCTACGAGCAGTACTTC. It encodes CSVSDGYEQYF.

This chain uses TRBV19 with TRBJ1-2; no definite D call. The CDR3 totals 11 residues. Germline V gene data show CDR1 as LNHDA and CDR2 as SQIVND (reference sequence). V was trimmed by 7 bases and J by 5 bases, leaving 8 bases between them. The DNA of the CDR3 is TGTGCCAGTACGGTGGGGTATGGCTACACCTTC. As protein: CASTVGYGYTF.

The chain employs TRBV2 and TRBJ1-3, with D maybe TRBD1 (6 bases). The germline CDR1 and CDR2 sequences are SNHLY and FYNNEI. Trimming shortened V by 2 bases and J by 0 bases, and 17 bases separated the two germline ends. This CDR3 region has 18 residues. CDR3 region: CASSELLRQARSGNTIYF. DNA for the CDR3: TGTGCCAGCAGTGAACTTCTAAGACAGGCGCGCTCTGGAAACACCATATATTTT.

This clone was observed once. The V call is TRBV7-9, the J call TRBJ1-2; TRBD1 agrees at 9 bases. V gave up 0 bases and J gave up 6 bases; unmatched junction bases: 8. The CDR3 is 16 residues long. CDR1 and CDR2 from the germline V gene are SEHNR and FQNEAQ (reference sequence). The CDR3 DNA sequence: TGTGCCAGCAGCTTAGCGTATAGGGACAGGGAGGATGGCTACACCTTC. Amino acid sequence: CASSLAYRDREDGYTF.

This chain links TRBV6-5 with TRBJ2-7; D remains unclear. The CDR3 is 11 residues long. The germline CDR1 and CDR2 sequences are MNHEY and SVGAGI. Deletions cut 4 bases from V and 7 bases from J, with 8 bases between. CDR3 protein: CASSSLGEQYF. DNA for the CDR3: TGTGCCAGCAGTTCCCTCGGGGAGCAGTACTTC.

This chain joins TRBV18 and TRBJ2-7; possibly TRBD1 for D (5 bases). Trimming took 3 bases from V and 5 from J, leaving 11 bases between them. The CDR3 consists of 13 residues. The germline CDR1 and CDR2 sequences are KGHSH and LQKENI. CDR3 bases: TGTGCCAGCTCACCTCCTGACAGCAACGAGCAGTACTTC. Protein: CASSPPDSNEQYF.

The rearrangement links TRBV7-2 to TRBJ2-4, with D perhaps TRBD2 (6 bases). The CDR3 sequence is 16 residues long. V was cut by 1 base and J by 0 bases, with 10 bases left in between. CDR1 is SGHTA and CDR2 is FQGNSA in the germline V gene. CDR3 sequence: CASSLEGGLAKNIQYF. The CDR3 region has the DNA TGTGCCAGCAGCTTAGAGGGAGGACTAGCCAAAAACATTCAGTACTTC.

V is TRBV7-9 and J is TRBJ2-1; 11 nucleotides agree with TRBD2. V dropped 4 bases and J dropped 1; count of bases not matched to a gene: 3. The CDR3 covers 16 residues. Looked up from germline, CDR1 is SEHNR and CDR2 is FQNEAQ (reference sequence). The CDR3 nucleotides read TGTGCCAGCAGCTCAAGACTAGCGGGATCCTACAATGAGCAGTTCTTC. It yields the protein CASSSRLAGSYNEQFF.

The chain has TRBV9 and TRBJ2-3, with 8 nucleotides matching TRBD2. The CDR3 runs 14 residues. Germline V gene sequence: CDR1 SGDLS, CDR2 YYNGEE. Trimming removed 1 base from V and 4 bases from J; junction bases left unmatched: 2. DNA of the CDR3: TGTGCCAGCAGCGTAAGCGGGAGACCAGATACGCAGTATTTT. Amino acid sequence: CASSVSGRPDTQYF.

This sequence joins TRBV14 and TRBJ2-3; the D is unclear. The V end was cut by 1 base, the J end by 1 base, with 9 bases between. Germline V gene data show CDR1 as SGHDN and CDR2 as FVKESK. The CDR3 length is 15 residues. The CDR3: CASSQGFTGTDTQYF. Here the CDR3 DNA reads TGTGCCAGCAGCCAAGGATTCACTGGCACAGATACGCAGTATTTT.

The chain carries TRBV6-4 and TRBJ2-1; 10 bases line up with TRBD2. The germline CDR1 and CDR2 sequences are MRHNA and SNTAGT. The CDR3 is made up of 15 amino acids. Trimming cost V 8 bases and J 6 bases; bases outside gene matches: 10. CDR3 DNA: TGTGCCAGCCAGGTTGGTACTAGCGGGGCCAATGAGCAGTTCTTC. It specifies CASQVGTSGANEQFF.

The CDR3 protein is CAISVKSYEQYF. The CDR3 DNA reads TGTGCCATCAGTGTGAAGAGCTACGAGCAGTACTTC. This rearrangement joins TRBV10-3 to TRBJ2-7; D call uncertain. The CDR3 totals 12 residues. Deletions cut 4 bases from V and 3 bases from J, with 7 bases between. CDR1 and CDR2 (germline): ENHRY, SYGVKD.

As for this clone: A clone one base away is much larger, so this may be a read error. This sequence joins TRBV28 and TRBJ1-2, with D uncertain. CDR1 and CDR2 (germline): MDHEN, SYDVKM. The CDR3 runs to 11 residues. As DNA, the CDR3 is TGTGCCAGCAGTTTACACTATGACTACACCTTC. Encoded protein: CASSLHYDYTF.